A selection of T cell receptor beta chains follows, all from one sample in a study of OX40 agonist ivuxolimab in advanced cancers. Measured with immunoSEQ multiplex PCR; TCRdb has only the in-frame clones, and not every one. This sample has around 70,000 clones, with 90% to 95% found just once. Sequencing used CD4+ or CD8+ T cells sorted from blood, obtained in a trial of the OX40 agonist ivuxolimab. Receptors originate from an adult with an advanced solid tumor such as melanoma, head and neck, liver or kidney cancer. Both conserved end residues are part of each CDR3. Fields, in order: D gene, J gene, V gene, clone size, CDR3 DNA, CDR3 protein. A D gene is named only where the DNA matches it firmly. Clone size is shown for a subset of rows, as once, few, many or a class of expanded clone.

NA | TRBJ2-7 | TRBV19 | NA | TGTGCCAGTAGTATTGGGAGCTCCTACGAGCAGTACTTC | CASSIGSSYEQYF
NA | TRBJ2-1 | TRBV7-6 | NA | TGTGCCAGCAGCTTATTAGAGATAGGGGCCGGCGGGAACCTCAATGAGCAGTTCTTC | CASSLLEIGAGGNLNEQFF
TRBD1 | TRBJ2-7 | TRBV4-2 | NA | TGTGCCAGCAGCCAAGAAGAGACAGGGGCCTACGAGCAGTACTTC | CASSQEETGAYEQYF
NA | TRBJ2-7 | TRBV18 | NA | TGTGCCAGCTCACCCGAGCGGGTCCCCTACGAGCAGTACTTC | CASSPERVPYEQYF
TRBD1 | TRBJ2-7 | TRBV7-9 | NA | TGTGCCAGCAGCTTAGCCGGGACAGGGATCTCCTACGAGCAGTACTTC | CASSLAGTGISYEQYF
TRBD1 | TRBJ1-5 | TRBV5-1 | NA | TGCGCCAGCAGCCAAACAGGGGGCGGCAATCAGCCCCAGCATTTT | CASSQTGGGNQPQHF
TRBD1 | TRBJ1-5 | TRBV19 | NA | TGTGCCAGTAGTAAGGGGGCGCGGGGCAATCAGCCCCAGCATTTT | CASSKGARGNQPQHF
NA | TRBJ2-7 | TRBV6-5 | NA | TGTGCCAGCAGCCAGGGGAGCTACGAGCAGTACTTC | CASSQGSYEQYF
TRBD1 | TRBJ2-7 | TRBV7-9 | NA | TGTGCCAGCAGCCCGCGGACAGGGGAATCCTACGAGCAGTACTTC | CASSPRTGESYEQYF
TRBD1 | TRBJ1-5 | TRBV6-1 | NA | TGTGCCAGCAGTCTAACAGGGGTTGGTAATCAGCCCCAGCATTTT | CASSLTGVGNQPQHF
NA | TRBJ1-1 | TRBV6-1 | NA | TGTGCCAGCAGTGAGGGGGATGCGACTGAAGCTTTCTTT | CASSEGDATEAFF
NA | TRBJ2-7 | TRBV4-3 | NA | TGCGCCAGCAGCCGAGGGATTCTAGGCGAGCAGTACTTC | CASSRGILGEQYF
NA | TRBJ2-7 | TRBV4-2 | NA | TGTGCCAGCAGCCAAGGAATTACTAGTCCCCACGAGCAGTACTTC | CASSQGITSPHEQYF
TRBD1 | TRBJ1-2 | TRBV15 | NA | TGTGCCACCAGAACTCCGGGACAGGTGTATGGCTACACCTTC | CATRTPGQVYGYTF
NA | TRBJ2-4 | TRBV7-2 | NA | TGTGCCAGCAGCTTAGTAGCGCTAAACATTCAGTACTTC | CASSLVALNIQYF
NA | TRBJ2-7 | TRBV13 | NA | TGTGCCAGCAGCTTCATCTCTTTAGGGGGTTCCTACGAGCAGTACTTC | CASSFISLGGSYEQYF
NA | TRBJ1-2 | TRBV5-5 | NA | TGTGCCAGCAGCTCCTTTGGAGACAGACTCGGCGGCTACACCTTC | CASSSFGDRLGGYTF
TRBD2 | TRBJ2-1 | TRBV9 | NA | TGTGCCAGCAGCGGTGCTAGCGGGGGCTACAATGAGCAGTTCTTC | CASSGASGGYNEQFF
TRBD2 | TRBJ2-1 | TRBV28 | NA | TGTGCCAGCAGTGACCCGACTAGCGGGAGGGCCGATGAGCAGTTCTTC | CASSDPTSGRADEQFF
NA | TRBJ2-6 | TRBV28 | NA | TGTGCCAGCAGTTTAGGAGCGGGTTACTCTGGGGCCAACGTCCTGACTTTC | CASSLGAGYSGANVLTF
NA | TRBJ2-7 | TRBV19 | NA | TGTGCCAGTAGTATAGGGGGGGCAGGCGCGGGAGCCTCTCCCTACGAGCAGTACTTC | CASSIGGAGAGASPYEQYF
NA | TRBJ1-1 | TRBV9 | NA | TGTGCCAGCAGCGTAGAAGGGTACGCGACTGAAGCTTTCTTT | CASSVEGYATEAFF
NA | TRBJ2-5 | TRBV7-9 | NA | TGTGCCAGCAGCTTGATAGCGGAAGAGACCCAGTACTTC | CASSLIAEETQYF
NA | TRBJ1-1 | TRBV2 | NA | TGTGCCAGCAGTGATTGGGGAGTCTACCTGAACGCTTTCTTT | CASSDWGVYLNAFF
TRBD2 | TRBJ2-1 | TRBV20-1 | few | TGCAGTGCCCCCGGGGGGGGCGGGCAGTTCTTC | CSAPGGGGQFF
NA | TRBJ1-1 | TRBV7-3 | once | TGTGCCAGCAGCTTAAACAGCACTGAAGCTTTCTTT | CASSLNSTEAFF
NA | TRBJ2-2 | TRBV27 | NA | TGTGCCAGCAGTTTATGGACCCCGAACACCGGGGAGCTGCTTTTT | CASSLWTPNTGELLF
NA | TRBJ2-1 | TRBV7-2 | NA | TGTGCCAGCAGCAGGGTGGTGGGAGAGTACAATGAGCAGTTCTTC | CASSRVVGEYNEQFF
NA | TRBJ2-1 | TRBV11-2 | NA | TGTGCCAGCAGCCTCCGGGACTCCTACAATGAGCAGTTCTTC | CASSLRDSYNEQFF
NA | TRBJ2-4 | TRBV27 | NA | TGTGCCAGCAGTTTTTCGTGGAGGGGGCCCAAAAACATTCAGTACTTC | CASSFSWRGPKNIQYF
NA | TRBJ1-5 | TRBV28 | NA | TGTGCCAGCAGTTTATCGGGACACCTTAGCAATCAGCCCCAGCATTTT | CASSLSGHLSNQPQHF
NA | TRBJ1-2 | TRBV4-3 | NA | TGCGCCAGCAGCCTAGGGTTCGGCTACACCTTC | CASSLGFGYTF
TRBD2 | TRBJ2-1 | TRBV28 | NA | TGTGCCAGCAGTCCCGCGACTAGCGGGAGGCCTTACAATGAGCAGTTCTTC | CASSPATSGRPYNEQFF
NA | TRBJ2-7 | TRBV9 | NA | TGTGCCAGCAGCGTAGGGGCTGGATCCTACGAGCAGTACTTC | CASSVGAGSYEQYF
NA | TRBJ1-2 | TRBV5-1 | NA | TGCGCCAGCAGCTTGGGGGTAGGGGACCCAACTACTTATGGCTACACCTTC | CASSLGVGDPTTYGYTF
TRBD1 | TRBJ2-5 | TRBV9 | once | TGTGCCAGCAGCCCTTGGACAGGGGCCGAGACCCAGTACTTC | CASSPWTGAETQYF
TRBD2 | TRBJ2-7 | TRBV5-4 | NA | TGTGCCAGCAGCTTATGGGAGGGAGTCGAGCAGTACTTC | CASSLWEGVEQYF
NA | TRBJ1-3 | TRBV30 | NA | TGTGCCTGGATGCCCGGAAACACCATATATTTT | CAWMPGNTIYF
NA | TRBJ1-3 | TRBV28 | NA | TGTGCCAGCAGTTTACGGGACGGCTACTCTGGAAACACCATATATTTT | CASSLRDGYSGNTIYF
TRBD1 | TRBJ2-3 | TRBV7-3 | NA | TGTGCCAGCAGCTCGACAGGGTCTAGCACAGATACGCAGTATTTT | CASSSTGSSTDTQYF
NA | TRBJ1-5 | TRBV27 | NA | TGTGCCAGCAGCCTATCTCAGGGGAACCAGCCCCAGCATTTT | CASSLSQGNQPQHF
NA | TRBJ2-1 | TRBV29-1 | NA | TGCAGCGTTGGCAGGGGAATCTACAATGAGCAGTTCTTC | CSVGRGIYNEQFF
NA | TRBJ1-5 | TRBV7-9 | NA | TGTGCCAGCAGCTTAGGTCAGGGCATCAATCAGCCCCAGCATTTT | CASSLGQGINQPQHF
TRBD1 | TRBJ2-7 | TRBV27 | NA | TGTGCCAGCAGAGCAGGGGGCGAGCAGTACTTC | CASRAGGEQYF
NA | TRBJ2-2 | TRBV28 | NA | TGTGCCAGCAGTCCCCCCTCGACGAACACCGGGGAGCTGTTTTTT | CASSPPSTNTGELFF
TRBD2 | TRBJ2-7 | TRBV9 | NA | TGTGCCAGCTCACCCTGGGGGCGGGAGGAGGACGAGCAGTACTTC | CASSPWGREEDEQYF
NA | TRBJ2-1 | TRBV19 | NA | TGTGCCAGTAGTATAGAAGGGGGACTTTCCCTATACAATGAGCAGTTCTTC | CASSIEGGLSLYNEQFF
NA | TRBJ2-1 | TRBV9 | NA | TGTGCCAGCAGCGTAGCGGACGGGTACAATGAGCAGTTCTTC | CASSVADGYNEQFF
TRBD2 | TRBJ2-3 | TRBV7-6 | once | TGTGCCAGCAGCTTAGCCGGGACTAGCGGATTCACAGATACGCAGTATTTT | CASSLAGTSGFTDTQYF
TRBD1 | TRBJ2-1 | TRBV4-1 | NA | TGCGCCAGCAGCCTTACAGGGGGCACCCTCAATGAGCAGTTCTTC | CASSLTGGTLNEQFF
NA | TRBJ1-1 | TRBV28 | NA | TGTGCCAGCACCCAAGGGGCGATGAACACTGAAGCTTTCTTT | CASTQGAMNTEAFF
NA | TRBJ1-1 | TRBV6-6 | NA | TGTGCCAGCTCCGCGGAGATCATGAACACTGAAGCTTTCTTT | CASSAEIMNTEAFF